The source of this T cell receptor beta chain is a study of blood T cell repertoires in COVID-19. Study details: Collection of acute and convalescent COVID-19 samples took place in the United States, Italy and Spain. PBMCs, B-cell-depleted T cells, or T cells were the source of the cDNA or gDNA that made up the material.

The V end was cut by 4 bases, the J end by 8 bases, with 21 bases between. The CDR3 totals 15 residues. CDR1 and CDR2 from the germline V gene are SQVTM and ANQGSEA. The protocol was immunoSEQ multiplex PCR, while the TCRdb copy is restricted to in-frame clones and leaves out a portion. The table lists 350,000 to 400,000 clones, roughly 90% of them singletons. The study recruited people aged roughly 18 to 95 years across around 24 US areas. Each participant's cohort was designated according to participant-reported clinical history. The sequence came from a woman in her twenties or thirties with acute COVID-19. The rearrangement uses TRBV29-1 and TRBJ2-1; maybe TRBD2 (7 bases). Sequencing used PBMCs or T cells enriched from blood (not recorded which). CDR3 DNA sequence: TGCAGCGTTGGGGGGGGCCTCACCCTTCGGGATGAGCAGTTCTTC. Encoded protein: CSVGGGLTLRDEQFF.